This T cell receptor (beta chain) comes out of a study of blood T cells in healthy people across ages. General observations from the study: Estimated diversity across one million T cells was deemed an underestimate. CMV infection status of these donors was not known.

As concerns this clonotype: Its antigen remains unknown.

From germline, CDR1 is DFQATT and CDR2 SNEGSKA (reference sequence). Trimming at V came to 3 bases and at J to 7 bases, leaving 8 bases not matched to a gene. The CDR3 is 14 residues long. A second 7 to 11 cycle PCR used barcoded and J-beta primers. TCRdb fed the 5' RACE reads into MiXCR, producing one record per CDR3 protein. This table holds 920,000 or so distinct CDR3 sequences, 45% found once. The sample taken for sequencing was blood. This chain joins TRBV20-1 and TRBJ2-1, with 8 positions matching TRBD1. The sequence derives from a woman aged 55-69 years in good health. For the CDR3, the DNA is TGCAGTGCTAGTGTGTGGACAGGGTGGAATGAGCAGTTCTTC. Its translation: CSASVWTGWNEQFF.